The sequence of this TCR beta chain was determined in a study of blood T cell repertoires in COVID-19. The CDR3 sequence is 17 residues long. V shed 6 bases and J 6 bases; nucleotides not matched to a gene: 13. Per the germline V gene, CDR1 is SGHTA and CDR2 is FQGTGA. Repertoires were generated with immunoSEQ multiplex PCR, while TCRdb's copy carries only in-frame clones and drops some. This sample has a few hundred thousand clones, with 70% to 90% found just once. The sequenced sample consisted of PBMCs or T cells enriched from blood (not recorded which). This sequence originates from a man aged 40-55 years in a cohort exposed to, infected with or recovered from COVID-19 (not recorded which). The V and J genes are TRBV7-3 and TRBJ2-2; 10 bases fit TRBD2. CDR3 protein: CASSNLAGVSRAGELFF. The CDR3 nucleotides read TGTGCCAGCAGTAATCTAGCGGGGGTGTCCAGGGCCGGGGAGCTGTTTTTT.